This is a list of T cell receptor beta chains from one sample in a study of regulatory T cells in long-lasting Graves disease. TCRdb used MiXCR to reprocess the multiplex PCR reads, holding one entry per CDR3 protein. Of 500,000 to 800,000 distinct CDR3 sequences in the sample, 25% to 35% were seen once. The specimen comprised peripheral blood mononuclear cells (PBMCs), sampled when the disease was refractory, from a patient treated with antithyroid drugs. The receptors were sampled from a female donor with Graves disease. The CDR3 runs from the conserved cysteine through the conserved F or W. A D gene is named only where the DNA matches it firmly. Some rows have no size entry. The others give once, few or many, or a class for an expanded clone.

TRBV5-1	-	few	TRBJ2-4	TGCGCCAGCAGCCTGATTCAGGGCAGGTCCAAAAACATTCAGTACTTC	CASSLIQGRSKNIQYF
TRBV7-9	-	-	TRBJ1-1	TGTGCCAGCAGCTCACGGGACATAATGAACACTGAAGCTTTCTTT	CASSSRDIMNTEAFF
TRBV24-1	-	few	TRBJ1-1	TGTGCCACCAGTGGACGTAACACTGAAGCTTTCTTT	CATSGRNTEAFF
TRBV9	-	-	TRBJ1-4	TGTGCCAGCAGCGCCCGCCCTGCAACTAATGAAAAACTGTTTTTT	CASSARPATNEKLFF
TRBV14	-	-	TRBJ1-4	TGTGCCAGCAGCCAGGGCCCTACAGGGAAACTGTTTTTT	CASSQGPTGKLFF
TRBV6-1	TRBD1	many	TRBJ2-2	TGTGCCAGCAGGGACAGGGTGAACACCGGGGAGCTGTTTTTT	CASRDRVNTGELFF
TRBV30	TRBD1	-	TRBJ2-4	TGTGCCTGGAGCGAGATCCACAGGGGGGACATTCAGTACTTC	CAWSEIHRGDIQYF
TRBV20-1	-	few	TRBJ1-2	TGCAGTGCTAGAGATCTTGAGTACTATGGCCACACCTTC	CSARDLEYYGHTF
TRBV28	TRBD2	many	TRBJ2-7	TGTGCCAGCAGTTACGTTGCGACAGGACTAGCGGGATTATACGAGCAGTACTTC	CASSYVATGLAGLYEQYF
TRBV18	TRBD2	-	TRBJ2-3	TGTGCCAGCTCACCATTCCAGAGGCGGGAGGAGGGAGATACGCAGTATTTT	CASSPFQRREEGDTQYF
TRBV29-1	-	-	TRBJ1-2	TGCAGCGTTGAAGATAGGCGGCGCTATGGCTACACCTTC	CSVEDRRRYGYTF
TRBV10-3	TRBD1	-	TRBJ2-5	TGTGCCATCAGTGGACAGGGAGAGACCCAGTACTTC	CAISGQGETQYF
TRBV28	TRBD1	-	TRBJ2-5	TGTGCCAGCACCACCAGGGGGGAGACCCAGTACTTC	CASTTRGETQYF
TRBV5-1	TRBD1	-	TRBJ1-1	TGCGCCAGCAGCTTGGAGCAGGGGGCGTTGGGGACTGAAGCTTTCTTT	CASSLEQGALGTEAFF
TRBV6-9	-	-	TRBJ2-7	TGTGCCAGCAGTTACCTACAGGTGGGGAAGTACGAGCAGTACTTC	CASSYLQVGKYEQYF
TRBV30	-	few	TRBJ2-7	TGTGCCTGGAGTGCCGCGTCAGGGTCCTACGAGCAGTACTTC	CAWSAASGSYEQYF
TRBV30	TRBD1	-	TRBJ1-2	TGTGCCTGGAGTGTTCCAGGGGGGCCTAGCCTGTCGGGTGGCTACACCTTC	CAWSVPGGPSLSGGYTF
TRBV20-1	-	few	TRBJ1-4	TGCAGTGCTAGAGGTGGGGACTGGGGTGAAAAACTGTTTTTT	CSARGGDWGEKLFF
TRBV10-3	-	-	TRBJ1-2	TGTACCATCAGTGAGACCTATGGCTACACCTTC	CTISETYGYTF
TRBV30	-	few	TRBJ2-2	TGTGCCTGGAGTAGAGTTTCCGGGGAGCTGTTTTTT	CAWSRVSGELFF
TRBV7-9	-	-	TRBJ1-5	TGTGCCAGCACCTTATCGGACGGGAGGGATCAGCCCCAGCATTTT	CASTLSDGRDQPQHF
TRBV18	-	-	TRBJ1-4	TGTGCCAGCTCACCACCCGGAAGAACTAATGAAAAACTGTTTTTT	CASSPPGRTNEKLFF
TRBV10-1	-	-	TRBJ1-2	TGCGCCAGCAGTGAAATCGCGGATTATGGCTACACCTTC	CASSEIADYGYTF
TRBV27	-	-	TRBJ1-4	TGTGCCAGCAGTCCGGGACATAGGGAACTGTTTTTT	CASSPGHRELFF
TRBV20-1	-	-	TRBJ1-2	TGCAGTGCTAGAGGAGGGTATCGCTATGGCTACACCTTC	CSARGGYRYGYTF
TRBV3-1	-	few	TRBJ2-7	TGTGCCAGCAGCCAAGTGAGGGGCGAGCAGTACTTC	CASSQVRGEQYF
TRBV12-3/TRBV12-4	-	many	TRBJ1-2	TGTGCCAGCAGTTTAGCTGTCCGGACCCCTGGCTACACCTTC	CASSLAVRTPGYTF
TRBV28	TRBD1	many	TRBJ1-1	TGTGCCAGCAGTTGGGACAGAAAAGCTTTCTTT	CASSWDRKAFF
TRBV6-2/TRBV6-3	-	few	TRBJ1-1	TGTGCCAGCAGTGAAGGCCCTGGACGATCGAACACTGAAGCTTTCTTT	CASSEGPGRSNTEAFF
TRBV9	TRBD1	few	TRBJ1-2	TGTGCCAGCAGCGTAGGGACAGGGATCTATGGCTACACCTTC	CASSVGTGIYGYTF
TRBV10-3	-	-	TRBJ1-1	TGTGCCATCAGCTCAGGACTGAACACTGAAGCTTTCTTT	CAISSGLNTEAFF
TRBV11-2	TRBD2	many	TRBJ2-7	TGTGCCAGCAGCTTAGATTGGAGACTAGCGGCCGCCGAGCAGTACTTC	CASSLDWRLAAAEQYF
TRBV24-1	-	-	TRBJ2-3	TGTGCCACCAGTGATTTTGCGGACACTACAGATACGCAGTATTTT	CATSDFADTTDTQYF
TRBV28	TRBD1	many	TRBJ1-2	TGTGCCAGCAGTCTCACCCTGAGACAGGGGCATGGCTACACCTTC	CASSLTLRQGHGYTF
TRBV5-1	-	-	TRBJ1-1	TGCGCCAGCAGCCCGGGACACCTCATGAACACTGAAGCTTTCTTT	CASSPGHLMNTEAFF
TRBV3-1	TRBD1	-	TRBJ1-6	TGTGCCAGCAGCCAAGATGGGACAGTGAATTCACCCCTCCACTTT	CASSQDGTVNSPLHF
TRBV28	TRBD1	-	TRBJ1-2	TGTGCCAGCAGTCCAGGGACAGGACTCCTTCTAAACTATGGCTACACCTTC	CASSPGTGLLLNYGYTF
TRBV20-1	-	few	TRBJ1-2	TGCAGTGCCAGACAGCTTTCGGGCTACACCTTC	CSARQLSGYTF
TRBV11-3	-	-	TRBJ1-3	TGTGCCAGCAGCTTAGGGGCCAGCTCTGGAAACACCATATATTTT	CASSLGASSGNTIYF
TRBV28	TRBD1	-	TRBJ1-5	TGTGCCAGCAGCCTTGGGGGACAGCGGGGATTTCCCCAGCATTTT	CASSLGGQRGFPQHF
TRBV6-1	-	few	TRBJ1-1	TGTGCCAGCAGTGCCAACCCTCTGCCAGCCACTGAAGCTTTCTTT	CASSANPLPATEAFF
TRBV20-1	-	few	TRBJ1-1	TGCAGTGCTAGACTGATTCGTTCTGAAGCTTTCTTT	CSARLIRSEAFF
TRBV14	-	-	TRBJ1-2	TGTGCCAGCAGCAGAGCGGGGGGCCTTTATGGCTACACCTTC	CASSRAGGLYGYTF
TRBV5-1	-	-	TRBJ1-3	TGCGCCAGCAGCTTGGGTCCCCCCCGTGCCGGAAACACCATATATTTT	CASSLGPPRAGNTIYF